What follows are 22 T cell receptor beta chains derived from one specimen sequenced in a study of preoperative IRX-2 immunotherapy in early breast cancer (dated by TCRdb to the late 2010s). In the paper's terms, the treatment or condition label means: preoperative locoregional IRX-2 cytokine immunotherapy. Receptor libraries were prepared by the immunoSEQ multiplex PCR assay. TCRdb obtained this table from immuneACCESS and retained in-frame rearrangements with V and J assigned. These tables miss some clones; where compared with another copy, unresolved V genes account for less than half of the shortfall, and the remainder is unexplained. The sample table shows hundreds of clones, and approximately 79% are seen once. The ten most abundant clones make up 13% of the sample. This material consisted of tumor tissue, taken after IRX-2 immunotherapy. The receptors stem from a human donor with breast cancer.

The CDR3 sequence: CASSPGQMNTEAFF. In nucleotides, the CDR3 is TGTGCCAGTAGTCCCGGACAGATGAACACTGAAGCTTTCTTT. The V call is TRBV19, the J call TRBJ1-1; D perhaps matches TRBD1 (6 bases). The CDR3 consists of 14 residues. Trimming removed 5 bases from V and 0 bases from J, with 10 bases in between. Germline V CDR1 and CDR2: LNHDA, SQIVND (reference sequence).

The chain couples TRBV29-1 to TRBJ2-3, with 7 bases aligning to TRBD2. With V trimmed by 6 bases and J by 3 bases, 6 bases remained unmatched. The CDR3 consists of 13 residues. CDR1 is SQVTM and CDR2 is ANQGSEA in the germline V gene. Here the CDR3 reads CSVDSGGTDTQYF. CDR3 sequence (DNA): TGCAGCGTAGACTCCGGGGGGACAGATACGCAGTATTTT.

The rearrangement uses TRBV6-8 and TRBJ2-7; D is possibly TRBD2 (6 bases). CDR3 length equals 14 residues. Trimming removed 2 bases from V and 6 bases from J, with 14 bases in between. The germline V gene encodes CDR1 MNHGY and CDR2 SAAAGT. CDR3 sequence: CASSYRGALGEQYF. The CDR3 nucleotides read TGTGCCAGCAGTTACCGCGGGGCCTTAGGCGAGCAGTACTTC.

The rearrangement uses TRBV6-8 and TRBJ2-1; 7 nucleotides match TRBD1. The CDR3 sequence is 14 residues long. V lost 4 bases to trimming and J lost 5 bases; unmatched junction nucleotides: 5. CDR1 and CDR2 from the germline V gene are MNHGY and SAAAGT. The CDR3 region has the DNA TGTGCCAGCAGTTCGATACAGGGGAACAATGAGCAGTTCTTC. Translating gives CASSSIQGNNEQFF.

The DNA for the CDR3 is TGTGCCAGCAGTGCCATACAGGGTCGGACTGAAGCTTTCTTT. This sequence encodes CASSAIQGRTEAFF. J is TRBJ1-1 and V is TRBV6-8; D is perhaps TRBD1 (6 bases). There are 14 residues in the CDR3. CDR1 and CDR2 (germline): MNHGY, SAAAGT. Trimming took off 5 bases at V and 5 bases at J, with 15 bases between the two ends.

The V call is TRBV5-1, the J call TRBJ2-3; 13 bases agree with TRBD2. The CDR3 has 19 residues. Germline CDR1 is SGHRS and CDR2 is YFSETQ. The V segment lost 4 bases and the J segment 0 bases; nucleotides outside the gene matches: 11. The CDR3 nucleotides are TGCGCCAGCAGCATAACCGGGACTAGCGGGGTCCTTAGCACAGATACGCAGTATTTT. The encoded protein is CASSITGTSGVLSTDTQYF. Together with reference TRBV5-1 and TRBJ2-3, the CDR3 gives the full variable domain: KAGVTQTPRYLIKTRGQQVTLSCSPISGHRSVSWYQQTPGQGLQFLFEYFSETQRNKGNFPGRFSGRQFSNSRSEMNVSTLELGDSALYLCASSITGTSGVLSTDTQYFGPGTRLTVL.

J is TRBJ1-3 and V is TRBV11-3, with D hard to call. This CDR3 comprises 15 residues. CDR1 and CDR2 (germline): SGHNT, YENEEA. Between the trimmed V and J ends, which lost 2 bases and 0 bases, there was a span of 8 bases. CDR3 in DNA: TGTGCCAGCAGCTTATCCGGGCTCTCTGGAAACACCATATATTTT. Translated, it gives CASSLSGLSGNTIYF.

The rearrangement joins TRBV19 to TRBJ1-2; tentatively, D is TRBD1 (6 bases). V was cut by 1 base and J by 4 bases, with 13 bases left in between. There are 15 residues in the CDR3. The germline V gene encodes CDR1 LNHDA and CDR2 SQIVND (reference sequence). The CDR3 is CASSIGTGHRYGYTF. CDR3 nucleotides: TGTGCCAGTAGTATAGGAACGGGACACCGCTATGGCTACACCTTC.

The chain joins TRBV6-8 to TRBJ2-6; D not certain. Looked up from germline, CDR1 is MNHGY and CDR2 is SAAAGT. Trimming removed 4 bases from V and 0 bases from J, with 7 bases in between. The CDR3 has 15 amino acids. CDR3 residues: CASSSTDSGANVLTF. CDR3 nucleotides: TGTGCCAGCAGTTCGACGGACTCTGGGGCCAACGTCCTGACTTTC.

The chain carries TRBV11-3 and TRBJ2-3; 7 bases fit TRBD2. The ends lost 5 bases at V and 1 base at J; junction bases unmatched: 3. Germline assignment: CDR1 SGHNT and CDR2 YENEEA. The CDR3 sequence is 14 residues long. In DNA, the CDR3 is TGTGCCAGCAGCCCCGGACTAGGCACAGATACGCAGTATTTT. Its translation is CASSPGLGTDTQYF.

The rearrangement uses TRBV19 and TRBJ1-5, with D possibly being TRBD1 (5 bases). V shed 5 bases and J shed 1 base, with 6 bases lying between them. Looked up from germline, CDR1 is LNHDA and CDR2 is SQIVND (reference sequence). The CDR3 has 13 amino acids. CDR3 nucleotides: TGTGCCAGTAGTGGGGGGAGCAATCAGCCCCAGCATTTT. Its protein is CASSGGSNQPQHF.

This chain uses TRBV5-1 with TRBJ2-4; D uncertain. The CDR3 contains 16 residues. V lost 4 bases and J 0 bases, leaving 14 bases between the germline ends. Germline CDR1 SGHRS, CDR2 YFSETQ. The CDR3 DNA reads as TGCGCCAGCAGCCCGGAGATTCGAGGAGCCAAAAACATTCAGTACTTC. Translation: CASSPEIRGAKNIQYF.

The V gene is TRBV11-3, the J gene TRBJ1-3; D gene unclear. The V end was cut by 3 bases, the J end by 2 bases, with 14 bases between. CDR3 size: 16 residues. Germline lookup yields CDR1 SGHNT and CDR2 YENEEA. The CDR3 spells CASSLDIPGPGNTIYF. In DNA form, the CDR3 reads TGTGCCAGCAGCTTGGATATCCCAGGACCTGGAAACACCATATATTTT.

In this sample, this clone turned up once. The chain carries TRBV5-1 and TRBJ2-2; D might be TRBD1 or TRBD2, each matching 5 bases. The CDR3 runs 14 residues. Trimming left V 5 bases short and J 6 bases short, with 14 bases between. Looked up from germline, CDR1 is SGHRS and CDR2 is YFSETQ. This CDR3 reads CASRRDEAAGELFF. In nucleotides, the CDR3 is TGCGCCAGCAGACGGGACGAGGCCGCCGGGGAGCTGTTTTTT.

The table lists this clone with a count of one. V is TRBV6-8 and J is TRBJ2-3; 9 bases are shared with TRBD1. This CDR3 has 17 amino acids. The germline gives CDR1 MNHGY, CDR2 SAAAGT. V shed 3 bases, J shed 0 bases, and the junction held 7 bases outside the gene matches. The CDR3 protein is CASSYRGTGSSTDTQYF. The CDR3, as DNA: TGTGCCAGCAGTTATCGGGGGACAGGGTCTAGCACAGATACGCAGTATTTT.

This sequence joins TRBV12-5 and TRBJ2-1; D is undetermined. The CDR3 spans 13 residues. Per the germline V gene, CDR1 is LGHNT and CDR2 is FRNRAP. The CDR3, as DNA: TGTGCCAGCCGACAAGGGATCTACAATGAGCAGTTCTTC. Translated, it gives CASRQGIYNEQFF. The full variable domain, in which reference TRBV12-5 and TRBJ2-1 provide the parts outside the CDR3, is DARVTQTPRHKVTEMGQEVTMRCQPILGHNTVFWYRQTMMQGLELLAYFRNRAPLDDSGMPKDRFSAEMPDATLATLKIQPSEPRDSAVYFCASRQGIYNEQFFGPGTRLTVL.

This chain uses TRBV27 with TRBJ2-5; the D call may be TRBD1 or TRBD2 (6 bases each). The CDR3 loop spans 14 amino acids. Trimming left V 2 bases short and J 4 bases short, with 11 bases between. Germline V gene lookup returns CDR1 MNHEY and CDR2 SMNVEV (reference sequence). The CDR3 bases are TGTGCCAGCAGTTTAGCTGGGGGGCCAGAGACCCAGTACTTC. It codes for CASSLAGGPETQYF.

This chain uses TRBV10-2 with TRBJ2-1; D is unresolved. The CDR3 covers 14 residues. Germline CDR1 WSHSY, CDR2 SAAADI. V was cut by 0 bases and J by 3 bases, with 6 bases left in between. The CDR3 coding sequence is TGCGCCAGCAGTGAGTCGAATAGCTACAATGAGCAGTTCTTC. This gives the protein CASSESNSYNEQFF.

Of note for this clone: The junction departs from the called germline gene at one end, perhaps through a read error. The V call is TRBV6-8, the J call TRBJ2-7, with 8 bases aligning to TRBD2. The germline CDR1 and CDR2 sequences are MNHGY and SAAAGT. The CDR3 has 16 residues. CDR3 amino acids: CAISTPGLDSGYEQYF. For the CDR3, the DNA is TGTGCCATCAGTACGCCGGGACTAGACTCCGGGTACGAGCAGTACTTC.

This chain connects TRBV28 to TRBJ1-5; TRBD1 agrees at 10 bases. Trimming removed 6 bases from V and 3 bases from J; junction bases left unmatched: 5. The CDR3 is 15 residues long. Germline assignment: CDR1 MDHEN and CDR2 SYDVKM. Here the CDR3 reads CASRGTGEANQPQHF. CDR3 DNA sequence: TGTGCCAGCAGGGGGACAGGGGAGGCCAATCAGCCCCAGCATTTT. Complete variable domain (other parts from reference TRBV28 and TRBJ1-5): DVKVTQSSRYLVKRTGEKVFLECVQDMDHENMFWYRQDPGLGLRLIYFSYDVKMKEKGDIPEGYSVSREKKERFSLILESASTNQTSMYLCASRGTGEANQPQHFGDGTRLSIL.

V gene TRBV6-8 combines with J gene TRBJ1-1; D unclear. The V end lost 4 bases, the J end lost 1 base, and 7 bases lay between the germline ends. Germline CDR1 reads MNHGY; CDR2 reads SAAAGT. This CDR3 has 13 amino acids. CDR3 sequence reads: CASSFNRNTEAFF. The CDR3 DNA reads TGTGCCAGCAGTTTCAACAGGAACACTGAAGCTTTCTTT.

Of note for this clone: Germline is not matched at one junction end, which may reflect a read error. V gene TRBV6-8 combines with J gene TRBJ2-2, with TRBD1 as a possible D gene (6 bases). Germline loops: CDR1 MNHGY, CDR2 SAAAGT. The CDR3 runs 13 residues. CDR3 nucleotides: TGTGCCAGCAGTGATGGGGACACCGAGGAGCTGTTTTTT. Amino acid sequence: CASSDGDTEELFF.